These 12 T cell receptor beta chains share one sample of origin, sequenced in a study of blood T cell repertoires in COVID-19. Clones were sequenced by immunoSEQ multiplex PCR, and TCRdb holds only the in-frame ones, with some missing. Altogether about 200,000 clones are present, approximately 90% being singletons, with the ten largest covering around 4.8%. Sequenced material: peripheral blood. These receptors were taken from a human donor in a cohort sampled during active COVID-19.

V gene TRBV5-4 combines with J gene TRBJ2-1; 9 bases map to TRBD1. CDR1 and CDR2 from the germline V gene are SGHNT and YYREEE (reference sequence). Losses at the gene ends were 4 bases for V and 6 bases for J; bases not matched to a gene: 8. The CDR3 runs to 15 residues. In DNA, the CDR3 is TGTGCCAGCAGCAAGGGACAGGGAGTAGGCAATGAGCAGTTCTTC. Translating it yields CASSKGQGVGNEQFF.

The rearrangement links TRBV7-2 to TRBJ2-5; D is possibly TRBD2 (5 bases). The CDR3 has 15 residues. Germline CDR1 reads SGHTA; CDR2 reads FQGNSA. Trimming took 2 bases from V and 1 from J, leaving 11 bases between them. In DNA form, the CDR3 reads TGTGCCAGCAGCTTATTATGGGGAGTCCAAGAGACCCAGTACTTC. Translating gives CASSLLWGVQETQYF.

The V gene is TRBV4-3, the J gene TRBJ2-7; D gene uncertain. Germline V gene sequence: CDR1 LGHNA, CDR2 YSLEER. This CDR3 comprises 13 residues. Trimming stripped 0 bases from V and 5 bases from J, with 8 bases between. Written as DNA, the CDR3 is TGCGCCAGCAGCCAAGAGTTGCGCAACGAGCAGTACTTC. Translated, it gives CASSQELRNEQYF.

This clone was seen only once. The chain has TRBV5-1 and TRBJ2-1; D not certain. The CDR3 is 14 amino acids. Germline CDR1 is SGHRS and CDR2 is YFSETQ. The V and J ends lost 6 bases and 6 bases respectively, with 16 bases between them. This chain's CDR3 is CASNPVNPVNEQFF. As DNA, the CDR3 is TGCGCCAGCAACCCGGTCAACCCCGTCAATGAGCAGTTCTTC.

The V call is TRBV5-1, the J call TRBJ2-4, with D perhaps TRBD2 (6 bases). V gave up 0 bases and J gave up 3 bases, with 16 bases separating them. The CDR3 runs 17 residues. CDR1 and CDR2 from the germline V gene are SGHRS and YFSETQ. The CDR3 region has the DNA TGCGCCAGCAGCTTGGCGTTTGCGGGGAAGGACAAAAACATTCAGTACTTC. Protein: CASSLAFAGKDKNIQYF.

The chain is built from TRBV6-5 and TRBJ2-7; 9 bases map to TRBD1. The CDR3 sequence is 14 residues long. The V segment lost 6 bases and the J segment 2 bases; nucleotides outside the gene matches: 5. The germline V gene has CDR1 MNHEY and CDR2 SVGAGI. CDR3 sequence (DNA): TGTGCCAGCAGCCCCCGACAGGGGGCCTACGAGCAGTACTTC. Its protein product is CASSPRQGAYEQYF.

The chain employs TRBV30 and TRBJ1-2; 8 bases map to TRBD1. This CDR3 is 15 amino acids long. Germline lookup yields CDR1 GTSNPN and CDR2 SVGIG (reference sequence). J was trimmed by 7 bases and V by 0 bases; bases with no gene match: 10. CDR3 residues: CAWSVPRPGGGGYTF. For the CDR3, the DNA is TGTGCCTGGAGTGTACCCCGCCCAGGGGGCGGTGGCTACACCTTC.

The chain couples TRBV7-4 to TRBJ2-7, with 9 nucleotides matching TRBD2. The CDR3 sequence is 15 residues long. Germline V lookup: CDR1 SGHVT, CDR2 SQSDAQ. Germline trimming cut 1 base from V and 4 bases from J; bases unmatched to any gene: 5. The DNA of the CDR3 is TGTGCCAGCAGCTTAGGCCAGCGGGAGGAATACGAGCAGTACTTC. This codes for CASSLGQREEYEQYF. The whole variable domain, filled in from reference TRBV7-4 and TRBJ2-7, reads GAGVSQSPRYKVAKRGRDVALRCDSISGHVTLYWYRQTLGQGSEVLTYSQSDAQRDKSGRPSGRFSAERPERSVSTLKIQRTEQGDSAVYLCASSLGQREEYEQYFGPGTRLTVT.

The chain is built from TRBV10-2 and TRBJ2-5; 15 bases map to TRBD2. The V gene end was trimmed by 8 bases and the J gene end by 7 bases; junction bases not matched to a gene: 8. The CDR3 extends over 15 amino acids. Germline V CDR1 and CDR2: WSHSY, SAAADI. CDR3 region: CASSGLAGGPGTQYF. The CDR3 DNA reads TGCGCCAGCTCTGGACTAGCGGGAGGGCCCGGGACCCAGTACTTC.

This clone came up a few times. V is TRBV4-2 and J is TRBJ2-2; TRBD2 is a possible D gene (5 bases). This CDR3 comprises 15 residues. The germline V gene has CDR1 LGHNA and CDR2 YNFKEQ. Deletions cut 6 bases from V and 0 bases from J, with 11 bases between. The CDR3 sequence: CASRRLFPNTGELFF. The CDR3 DNA sequence: TGTGCCAGCAGAAGACTATTCCCGAACACCGGGGAGCTGTTTTTT.

The V call is TRBV27, the J call TRBJ2-7, with D hard to call. The germline V gene has CDR1 MNHEY and CDR2 SMNVEV (reference sequence). The CDR3 spans 14 residues. The ends were cut back, 2 bases at V and 0 bases at J, with 8 bases in the middle. CDR3 sequence reads: CASSLSPNSYEQYF. The CDR3 nucleotides read TGTGCCAGCAGTTTAAGTCCTAACTCCTACGAGCAGTACTTC.

The chain has TRBV19 and TRBJ1-2; 7 bases are shared with TRBD1. V was clipped by 3 bases and J by 5 bases; unmatched bases: 3. The germline V gene has CDR1 LNHDA and CDR2 SQIVND (reference sequence). This CDR3 contains 13 residues. The CDR3 nucleotides read TGTGCCAGTAGTATCCCACAGGGGTATGGCTACACCTTC. Protein sequence: CASSIPQGYGYTF.